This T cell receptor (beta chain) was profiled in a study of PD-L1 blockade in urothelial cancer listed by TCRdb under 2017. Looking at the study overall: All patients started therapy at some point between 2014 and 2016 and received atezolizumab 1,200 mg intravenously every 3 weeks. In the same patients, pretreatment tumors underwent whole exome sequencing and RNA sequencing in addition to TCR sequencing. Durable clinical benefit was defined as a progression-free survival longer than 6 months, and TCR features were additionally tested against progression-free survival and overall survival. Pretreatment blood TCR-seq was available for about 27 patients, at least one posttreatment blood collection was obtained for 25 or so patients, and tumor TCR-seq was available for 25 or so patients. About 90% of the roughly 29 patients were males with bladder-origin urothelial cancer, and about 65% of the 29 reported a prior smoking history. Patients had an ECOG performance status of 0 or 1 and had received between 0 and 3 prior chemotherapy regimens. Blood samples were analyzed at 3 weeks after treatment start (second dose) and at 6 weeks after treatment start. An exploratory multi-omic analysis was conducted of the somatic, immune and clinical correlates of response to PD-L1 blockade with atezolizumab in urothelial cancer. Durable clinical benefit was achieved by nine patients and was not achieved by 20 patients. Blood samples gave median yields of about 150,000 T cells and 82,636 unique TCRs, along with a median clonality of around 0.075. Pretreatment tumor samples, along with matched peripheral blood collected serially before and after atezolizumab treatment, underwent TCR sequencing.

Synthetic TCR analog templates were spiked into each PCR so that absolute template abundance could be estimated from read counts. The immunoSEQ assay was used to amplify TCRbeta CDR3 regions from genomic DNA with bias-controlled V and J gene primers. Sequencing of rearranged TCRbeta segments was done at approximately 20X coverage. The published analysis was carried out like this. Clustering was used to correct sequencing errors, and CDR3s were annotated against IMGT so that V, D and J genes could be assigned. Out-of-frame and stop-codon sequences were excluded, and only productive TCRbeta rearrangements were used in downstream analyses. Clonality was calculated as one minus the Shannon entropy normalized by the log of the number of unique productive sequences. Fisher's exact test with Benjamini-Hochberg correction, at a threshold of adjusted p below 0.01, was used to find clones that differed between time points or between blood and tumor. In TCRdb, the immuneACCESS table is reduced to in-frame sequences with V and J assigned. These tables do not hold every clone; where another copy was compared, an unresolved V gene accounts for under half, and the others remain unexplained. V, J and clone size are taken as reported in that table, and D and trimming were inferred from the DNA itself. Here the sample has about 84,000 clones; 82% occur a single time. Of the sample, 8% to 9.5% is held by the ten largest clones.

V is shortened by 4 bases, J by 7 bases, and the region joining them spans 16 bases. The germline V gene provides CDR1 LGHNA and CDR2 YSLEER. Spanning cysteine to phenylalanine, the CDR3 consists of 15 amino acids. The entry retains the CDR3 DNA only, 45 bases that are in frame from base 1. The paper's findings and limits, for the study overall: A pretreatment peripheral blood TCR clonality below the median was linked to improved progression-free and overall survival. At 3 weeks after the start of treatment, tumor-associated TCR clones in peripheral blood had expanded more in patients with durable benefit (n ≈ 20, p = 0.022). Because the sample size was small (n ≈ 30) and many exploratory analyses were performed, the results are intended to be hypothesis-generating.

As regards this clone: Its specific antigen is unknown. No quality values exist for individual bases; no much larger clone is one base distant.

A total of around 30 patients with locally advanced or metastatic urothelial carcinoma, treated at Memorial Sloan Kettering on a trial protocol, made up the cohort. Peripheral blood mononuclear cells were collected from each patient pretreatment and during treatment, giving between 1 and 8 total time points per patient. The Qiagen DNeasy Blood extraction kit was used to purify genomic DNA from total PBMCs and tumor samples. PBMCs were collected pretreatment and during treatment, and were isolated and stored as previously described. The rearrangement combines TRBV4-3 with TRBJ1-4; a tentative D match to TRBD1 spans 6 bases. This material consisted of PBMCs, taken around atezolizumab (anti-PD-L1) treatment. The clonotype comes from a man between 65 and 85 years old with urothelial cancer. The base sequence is TGCGCCAGCAGCCCAGGGGACCGATACGGTGAAAAACTGTTTTTT. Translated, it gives CASSPGDRYGEKLFF.